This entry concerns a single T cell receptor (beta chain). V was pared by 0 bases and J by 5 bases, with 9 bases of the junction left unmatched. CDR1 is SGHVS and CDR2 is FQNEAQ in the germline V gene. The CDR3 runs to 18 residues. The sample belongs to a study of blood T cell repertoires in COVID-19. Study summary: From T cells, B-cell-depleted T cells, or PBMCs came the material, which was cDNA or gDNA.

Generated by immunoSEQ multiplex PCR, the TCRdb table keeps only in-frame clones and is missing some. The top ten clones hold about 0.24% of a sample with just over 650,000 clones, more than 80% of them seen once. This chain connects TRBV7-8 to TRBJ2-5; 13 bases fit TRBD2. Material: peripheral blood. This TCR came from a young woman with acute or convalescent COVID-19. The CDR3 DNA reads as TGTGCCAGCAGCTTAGCTTCACTAGCGGGGGGGCCAAGGGAGACCCAGTACTTC. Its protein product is CASSLASLAGGPRETQYF.